Listed below are T cell receptor beta chains from one sample, sequenced in a study of blood T cell repertoires in COVID-19. Profiled with immunoSEQ multiplex PCR; TCRdb holds only in-frame clones, not every one. The sample carries about 170,000 clones, around four fifths recorded once. The sequencing input was peripheral blood. These receptors all stem from a woman older than 75 with COVID-19, enrolled during active disease. The CDR3 runs from the conserved cysteine through the conserved F or W. The D gene is left open where the match is weak. Not every row has a clone size; where given, it reads once, few, many or a size class.

d_gene,abundance,v_gene,j_gene,CDR3nt,CDR3aa
NA,NA,TRBV9,TRBJ1-2,TGTGCCAGCAGCTCCCCCCGGGGCTACACCTTC,CASSSPRGYTF
NA,NA,TRBV13,TRBJ2-1,TGTGCCAGCAGCGGCAGAAATACTAAACAGTTCTTC,CASSGRNTKQFF
NA,NA,TRBV5-4,TRBJ2-4,TGTGCCAGCAGCGGGCGCCTAGCTGACAACATTCAGTACTTC,CASSGRLADNIQYF
NA,NA,TRBV7-9,TRBJ2-6,TGTGCCAGCAGCTTTGGCGGCCCTGGGGCCAACGTCCTGACTTTC,CASSFGGPGANVLTF
NA,NA,TRBV7-9,TRBJ1-3,TGTGCCAGCAGCTTATCGGCTGGAAACACCATATATTTT,CASSLSAGNTIYF
NA,NA,TRBV19,TRBJ1-1,TGTGCCAGTAGGGCAGGGCATCAAGCTTTCTTT,CASRAGHQAFF
NA,NA,TRBV5-5,TRBJ1-5,TGTGCCAGCAGCTTGGAGCCCCTTTATAGCAATCAGCCCCAGCATTTT,CASSLEPLYSNQPQHF
NA,NA,TRBV3-1/TRBV3-2,TRBJ2-7,TGTGCCAGCAGCGCTGGGACATACTACGAGCAGTACTTC,CASSAGTYYEQYF
NA,NA,TRBV7-3,TRBJ1-1,TGTGCCAGCAGCTCAGGACAGAGCACTGAAGCTTTCTTT,CASSSGQSTEAFF
TRBD1,NA,TRBV18,TRBJ1-2,TGTGCCAGCTCAGCCGTACAGGGGGCCAACTATGGCTACACCTTC,CASSAVQGANYGYTF
NA,NA,TRBV9,TRBJ2-1,TGTGCCAGCAGCGTAGGAGAGTACAATGAGCAGTTCTTC,CASSVGEYNEQFF
TRBD2,NA,TRBV28,TRBJ2-4,TGTGCCAGTTCCTGGTCTAGCGGAGCTTCCCAGTACTTC,CASSWSSGASQYF
NA,NA,TRBV7-3,TRBJ1-1,TGTGCCAGCAGCTTAAGACAGTACACTGAAGCTTTCTTT,CASSLRQYTEAFF
NA,NA,TRBV28,TRBJ1-5,TGTGCCAGCAGTTTACTAGATCAGCCCCAGCATTTT,CASSLLDQPQHF
NA,NA,TRBV5-5,TRBJ1-4,TGTGCCAGCAGCCCGGATGTGGGGGCCAAGGGGGAAAAACTGTTTTTT,CASSPDVGAKGEKLFF
NA,few,TRBV3-1/TRBV3-2,TRBJ1-3,TGTGCCAGCAGCCTTAACTCGGGGCCGGGGGTAGTCACTGGAAACACCATATATTTT,CASSLNSGPGVVTGNTIYF
NA,NA,TRBV6-1,TRBJ1-6,TGTGCCAGCAGTGAATCGGGGGAGAATTCACCCCTCCACTTT,CASSESGENSPLHF
NA,NA,TRBV3-1/TRBV3-2,TRBJ1-5,TGTGCCAGCAGCCGGGGGGGAGGGGGCAATCAGCCCCAGCATTTT,CASSRGGGGNQPQHF
TRBD2,NA,TRBV7-9,TRBJ2-1,TGTGCCAGCAGCCCAAGACCCTTAGCGGGAGGGAATGAGCAGTTCTTC,CASSPRPLAGGNEQFF
TRBD1,NA,TRBV19,TRBJ2-7,TGTGCCAGTAGTGGGGGACAGGGGGTCTACGAGCAGTACTTC,CASSGGQGVYEQYF
NA,NA,TRBV10-3,TRBJ1-2,TGTGCCATCAGTGGACGACCACAGGGTCAGGGGTATGGCTACACCTTC,CAISGRPQGQGYGYTF
TRBD2,NA,TRBV4-2,TRBJ2-7,TGTGCCAGCAGCCAAGAACTAGCGGGGGGGCGGGAGCAGTACTTC,CASSQELAGGREQYF
TRBD1,NA,TRBV14,TRBJ1-6,TGTGCCAGCAGCCACCTCCGGGACAGCGTTAATTCACCCCTCCACTTT,CASSHLRDSVNSPLHF
TRBD1,NA,TRBV19,TRBJ2-7,TGTGCCAGTAGTAGCCGGGACAGCTACGAGCAGTACTTC,CASSSRDSYEQYF
NA,NA,TRBV20-1,TRBJ1-4,TGCAGTGCTAGGGGGCCTTTAGTCCTGTTTTTT,CSARGPLVLFF
TRBD1,once,TRBV3-1/TRBV3-2,TRBJ1-5,TGTGCCAGCAGCTTAACAGGGGAACCCCAGCATTTT,CASSLTGEPQHF
NA,NA,TRBV28,TRBJ2-2,TGTGCCAGCAGTTCCCAGGGAGGCGGGGAGCTGTTTTTT,CASSSQGGGELFF
TRBD2,NA,TRBV6-1,TRBJ2-1,TGTGCCAGCAGTGACGGGCGGGAGCGCTCCTACAATGAGCAGTTCTTC,CASSDGRERSYNEQFF
NA,NA,TRBV13,TRBJ2-5,TGTGCCAGCAGCTTAGTGGGCCATACCCCATACTTC,CASSLVGHTPYF
TRBD1,NA,TRBV20-1,TRBJ2-6,TGCAGTGCTAGTACACAGGGGTTCAGTGGGGCCAACGTCCTGACTTTC,CSASTQGFSGANVLTF
TRBD1,NA,TRBV9,TRBJ1-2,TGTGCCAGCAGCGTCTTGGACAGGATTAACTATGGCTACACCTTC,CASSVLDRINYGYTF
NA,NA,TRBV15,TRBJ2-5,TGTGCCACCAGCAGAGATCTTTCTCCCCAGTACTTC,CATSRDLSPQYF
NA,NA,TRBV6-5,TRBJ1-6,TGTGCCAGCGGTCTCTCCGGGGGGGCTAATTCACCCCTCCACTTT,CASGLSGGANSPLHF
NA,NA,TRBV29-1,TRBJ2-2,TGCAGCGTCCCCGCAAGTGGAGGGACGAACACCGGGGAGCTGTTTTTT,CSVPASGGTNTGELFF
NA,NA,TRBV19,TRBJ2-5,TGTGCCAGTAGTGTACAGGGGGGGATAGAGACCCAGTACTTC,CASSVQGGIETQYF
NA,NA,TRBV19,TRBJ1-5,TGTGCCAGTAGTACCGGGACACTTCAGCCCCAGCATTTT,CASSTGTLQPQHF
TRBD1,once,TRBV3-1/TRBV3-2,TRBJ1-2,TGTGCCAGCAGCTCCTCGACAGGGGGCGCGTCTGGCTACACCTTC,CASSSSTGGASGYTF
NA,NA,TRBV7-8,TRBJ1-6,TGTGCCAGCAGCGTCAGGGGTGACAATTCACCCCTCCACTTT,CASSVRGDNSPLHF
NA,NA,TRBV19,TRBJ1-1,TGTGCCAGTAGGGGACCCGGGACACCGAACACTGAAGCTTTCTTT,CASRGPGTPNTEAFF
NA,NA,TRBV2,TRBJ1-6,TGTGCCACCGAGACAGCTGGTTCACCCCTCCACTTT,CATETAGSPLHF
NA,NA,TRBV24-1,TRBJ2-4,TGTGCCACCAGTGGCGCCGCAGGGGTAGACATTCAGTACTTC,CATSGAAGVDIQYF
TRBD2,NA,TRBV6-6,TRBJ2-2,TGTGCCAGCAGTCCCACGCGGGGGACTAGCGGGATTAACACCGGGGAGCTGTTTTTT,CASSPTRGTSGINTGELFF
TRBD1,few,TRBV7-8,TRBJ2-1,TGTGCCAGCAGCCTAAGAGGGACAGGGAGCAATGAGCAGTTCTTC,CASSLRGTGSNEQFF
NA,NA,TRBV19,TRBJ1-4,TGTGCCAGTAGTACTCCTCCCGTCAGGACAATTAATGAAAAACTGTTTTTT,CASSTPPVRTINEKLFF
TRBD1,NA,TRBV7-2,TRBJ1-1,TGTGCCAGCAGCTTACAGGGGGCGAGCACTGAAGCTTTCTTT,CASSLQGASTEAFF
TRBD2,NA,TRBV5-1,TRBJ2-1,TGCGCCAGCAGCTCGGATGTGGTCGCTAGCGGGGGGCGCGAGCAGTTCTTC,CASSSDVVASGGREQFF
TRBD2,NA,TRBV6-4,TRBJ2-1,TGTGCCAGCAGTGACTCGGGGCGGGGGGCCTACAATGAGCAGTTCTTC,CASSDSGRGAYNEQFF
NA,NA,TRBV5-4,TRBJ2-6,TGTGCCAGCAGCCCCCTGGTGGGGAGCGCGACCTCTGGGGCCAACGTCCTGACTTTC,CASSPLVGSATSGANVLTF
TRBD1,once,TRBV5-1,TRBJ1-2,TGCGCCAGCAGCAATAATGACAGGGGCTATGGCTACACCTTC,CASSNNDRGYGYTF
TRBD2,NA,TRBV28,TRBJ2-1,TGTGCCACATCGGACACGATGGGGGAGGGCAATGAGCAGTTCTTC,CATSDTMGEGNEQFF
NA,NA,TRBV6-1,TRBJ1-1,TGTGCCAGCAGTGAGTCCGGGGGTTTTGGCGGGACTTTCTTT,CASSESGGFGGTFF
TRBD2,NA,TRBV10-2,TRBJ2-3,TGCGCCAGCAGTGAGGAGTGGACTAGCGGGATCACAGATACGCAGTATTTT,CASSEEWTSGITDTQYF
NA,few,TRBV24-1,TRBJ2-7,TGTGCCACCCCCGGGGGGCAGGTTGACGAGCAGTACTTC,CATPGGQVDEQYF
TRBD1,NA,TRBV10-3,TRBJ2-5,TGTGCCATCAGTGACGCACAGGGGGACCAAGAGACCCAGTACTTC,CAISDAQGDQETQYF
NA,NA,TRBV10-2,TRBJ1-4,TGCGCCAGCAGGGCCGGGGGGCATGAAAAACTGTTTTTT,CASRAGGHEKLFF
TRBD1,NA,TRBV3-1/TRBV3-2,TRBJ1-1,TGTGCCAGCAGTCGTGACAGGGACGCTGAAGCTTTCTTT,CASSRDRDAEAFF
TRBD2,NA,TRBV7-2,TRBJ2-5,TGTGCCAGCAGCTATACTAGCGGGGGGGAGACCCAGTACTTC,CASSYTSGGETQYF